This T cell receptor beta chain is drawn from a study of graft-versus-host responses after intestinal transplantation. The wider study: Multivisceral, liver-intestinal, or isolated intestinal transplants were received by the recipients. Each recipient received anti-thymocyte globulin induction, then tacrolimus and steroids for roughly 3 years. Study-wide findings and caveats: Early HvG declines after transplant were associated with peak circulating GvH clone levels.

The germline V gene encodes CDR1 LGHNA and CDR2 YNFKEQ. The length of the CDR3 is 15 residues. V shed 0 bases and J shed 6 bases, with 15 bases lying between them. Here immunoSEQ multiplex PCR was the method, and the copy in TCRdb shows in-frame clones only, minus some. This table has over 65,000 clones, approximately 89% appearing once. This clone was recorded once. Its specificity is not known. The specimen comprised unstimulated CD8+ T cells sorted from spleen or lymph node cells, sampled before transplant. The V call is TRBV4-2, the J call TRBJ2-7; D perhaps matches TRBD1 (6 bases). This sequence was found in a human donor who was the organ donor for an intestinal transplant. CDR3 in amino acids: CASSQDSGTLPEQYF. The CDR3 DNA reads as TGTGCCAGCAGCCAAGATTCCGGGACACTCCCCGAGCAGTACTTC.